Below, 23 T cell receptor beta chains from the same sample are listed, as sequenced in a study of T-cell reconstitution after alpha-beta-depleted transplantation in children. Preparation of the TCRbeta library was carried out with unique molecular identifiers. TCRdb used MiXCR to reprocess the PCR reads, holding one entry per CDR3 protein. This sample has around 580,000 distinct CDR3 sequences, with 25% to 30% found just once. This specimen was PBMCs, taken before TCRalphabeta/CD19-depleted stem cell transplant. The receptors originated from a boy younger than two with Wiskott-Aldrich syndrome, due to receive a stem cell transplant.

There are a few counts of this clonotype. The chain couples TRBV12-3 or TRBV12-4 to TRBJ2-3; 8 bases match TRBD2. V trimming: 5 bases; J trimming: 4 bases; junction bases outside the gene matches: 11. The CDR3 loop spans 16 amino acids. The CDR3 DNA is TGTGCCAGCAGTCTCCTGGATGCGGGAGGTTCAGATACGCAGTATTTT. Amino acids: CASSLLDAGGSDTQYF.

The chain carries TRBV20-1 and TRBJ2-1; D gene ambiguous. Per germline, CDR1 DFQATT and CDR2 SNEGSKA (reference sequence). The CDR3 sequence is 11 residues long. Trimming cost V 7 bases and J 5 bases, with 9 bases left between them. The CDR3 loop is CSGAENNEQFF. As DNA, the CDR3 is TGCAGTGGGGCGGAAAACAATGAGCAGTTCTTC.

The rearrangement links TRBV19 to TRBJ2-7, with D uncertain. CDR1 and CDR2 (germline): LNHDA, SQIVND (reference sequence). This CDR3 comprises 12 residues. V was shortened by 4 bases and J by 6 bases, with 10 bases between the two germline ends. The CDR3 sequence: CASSSNPFEQYF. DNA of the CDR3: TGTGCCAGTAGTAGCAACCCTTTCGAGCAGTACTTC.

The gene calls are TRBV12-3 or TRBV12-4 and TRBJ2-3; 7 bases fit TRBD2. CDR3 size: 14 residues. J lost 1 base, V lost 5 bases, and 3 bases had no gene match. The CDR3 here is CASSREARTDTQYF. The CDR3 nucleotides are TGTGCCAGCAGTCGGGAGGCTCGCACAGATACGCAGTATTTT.

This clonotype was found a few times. DNA for the CDR3: TGTGCCAGCAGCTTGGTTCAGGGAGGATGGGCCAACGTCCTGACTTTC. This translates into CASSLVQGGWANVLTF. The chain is built from TRBV5-6 and TRBJ2-6, with D perhaps TRBD2 (6 bases). In germline, CDR1 is SGHDT, CDR2 YYEEEE. V lost 0 bases to trimming and J lost 5 bases, with 12 bases between them. The CDR3 is 16 amino acids.

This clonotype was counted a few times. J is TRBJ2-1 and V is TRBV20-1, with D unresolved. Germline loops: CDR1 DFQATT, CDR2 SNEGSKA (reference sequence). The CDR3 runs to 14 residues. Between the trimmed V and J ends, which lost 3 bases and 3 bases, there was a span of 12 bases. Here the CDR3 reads CSASGRTHYNEQFF. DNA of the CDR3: TGCAGTGCTAGCGGCCGGACCCACTACAATGAGCAGTTCTTC.

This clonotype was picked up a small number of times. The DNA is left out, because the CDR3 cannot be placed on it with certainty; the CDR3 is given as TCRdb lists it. CDR3 in amino acids: CASSLVLRAGREETQYF. V usage is TRBV7-9 and J usage is TRBJ2-5; TRBD2, the table's D call, lacks a check against the DNA. Per the germline V gene, CDR1 is SEHNR and CDR2 is FQNEAQ (reference sequence). The CDR3 is 17 residues long, ends included.

CDR3 nucleotide sequence: TGTGCCAGCAGACACAGACTAACGAACACCGGGGAGCTGTTTTTT. As protein: CASRHRLTNTGELFF. This chain connects TRBV12-3 or TRBV12-4 to TRBJ2-2; TRBD2 might be the D (5 bases). The CDR3 contains 15 residues. V was clipped by 6 bases and J by 0 bases, with 11 bases between them.

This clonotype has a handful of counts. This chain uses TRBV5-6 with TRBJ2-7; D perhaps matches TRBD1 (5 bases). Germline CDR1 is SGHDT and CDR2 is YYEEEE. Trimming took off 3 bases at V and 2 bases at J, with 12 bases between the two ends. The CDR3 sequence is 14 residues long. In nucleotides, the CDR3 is TGTGCCAGCAGCTCGGAGCTAGGGGCCTACGAGCAGTACTTC. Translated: CASSSELGAYEQYF.

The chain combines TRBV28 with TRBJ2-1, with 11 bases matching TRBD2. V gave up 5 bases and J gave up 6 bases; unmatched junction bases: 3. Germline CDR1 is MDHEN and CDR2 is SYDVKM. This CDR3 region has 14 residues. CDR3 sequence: CASSVAGGTNEQFF. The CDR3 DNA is TGTGCCAGCAGTGTAGCGGGAGGGACCAATGAGCAGTTCTTC.

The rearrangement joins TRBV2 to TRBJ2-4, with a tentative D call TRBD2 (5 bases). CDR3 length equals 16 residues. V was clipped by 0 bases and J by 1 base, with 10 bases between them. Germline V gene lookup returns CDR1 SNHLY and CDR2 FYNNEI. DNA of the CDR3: TGTGCCAGCAGTGAAGCTGGCGGGCCGGCCAAAAACATTCAGTACTTC. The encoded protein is CASSEAGGPAKNIQYF.

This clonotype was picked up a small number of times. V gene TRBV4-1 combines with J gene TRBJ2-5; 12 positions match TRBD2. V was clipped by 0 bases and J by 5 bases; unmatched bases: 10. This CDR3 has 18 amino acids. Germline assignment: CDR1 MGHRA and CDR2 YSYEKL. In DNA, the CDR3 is TGCGCCAGCAGCCAAGATCGGCTAGCGGGAGGGCAAGGGGAGACCCAGTACTTC. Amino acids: CASSQDRLAGGQGETQYF.

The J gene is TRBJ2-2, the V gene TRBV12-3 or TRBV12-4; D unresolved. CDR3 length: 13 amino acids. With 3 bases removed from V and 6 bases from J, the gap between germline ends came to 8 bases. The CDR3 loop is CASSFRVPGELFF. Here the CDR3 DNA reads TGTGCCAGCAGTTTCCGGGTCCCCGGGGAGCTGTTTTTT.

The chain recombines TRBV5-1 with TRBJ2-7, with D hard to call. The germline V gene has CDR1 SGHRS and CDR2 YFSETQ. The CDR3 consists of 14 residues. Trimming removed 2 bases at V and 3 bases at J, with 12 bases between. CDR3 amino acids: CASSFQERLYEQYF. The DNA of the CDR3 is TGCGCCAGCAGCTTTCAGGAGAGACTCTACGAGCAGTACTTC. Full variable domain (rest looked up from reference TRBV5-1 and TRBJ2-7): KAGVTQTPRYLIKTRGQQVTLSCSPISGHRSVSWYQQTPGQGLQFLFEYFSETQRNKGNFPGRFSGRQFSNSRSEMNVSTLELGDSALYLCASSFQERLYEQYFGPGTRLTVT.

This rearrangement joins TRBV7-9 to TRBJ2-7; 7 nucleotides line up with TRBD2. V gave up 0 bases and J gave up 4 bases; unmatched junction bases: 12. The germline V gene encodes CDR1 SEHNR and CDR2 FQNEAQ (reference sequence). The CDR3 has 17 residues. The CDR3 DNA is TGTGCCAGCAGCTTAGCCGTGGGAGGGCCAAAGCCTTACGAGCAGTACTTC. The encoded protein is CASSLAVGGPKPYEQYF.

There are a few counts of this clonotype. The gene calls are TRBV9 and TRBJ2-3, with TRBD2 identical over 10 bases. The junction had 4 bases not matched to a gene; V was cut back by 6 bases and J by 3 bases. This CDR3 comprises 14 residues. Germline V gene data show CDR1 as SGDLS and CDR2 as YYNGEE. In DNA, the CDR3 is TGTGCCAGCACTCCAGCGGGAGGGACAGATACGCAGTATTTT. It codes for CASTPAGGTDTQYF.

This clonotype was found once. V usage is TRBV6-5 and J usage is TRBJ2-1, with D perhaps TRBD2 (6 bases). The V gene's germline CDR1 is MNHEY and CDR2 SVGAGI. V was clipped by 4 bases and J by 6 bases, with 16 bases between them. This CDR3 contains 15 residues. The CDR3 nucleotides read TGTGCCAGCAGTTGGGAATGGACTAAGGGCAATGAGCAGTTCTTC. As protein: CASSWEWTKGNEQFF.

CDR3 amino acids: CASSLVSMLGNTIYF. The DNA of the CDR3 is TGTGCCAGCAGCTTAGTCTCCATGTTGGGGAACACCATATATTTT. The chain carries TRBV7-9 and TRBJ1-3; D gene ambiguous. Germline loops: CDR1 SEHNR, CDR2 FQNEAQ (reference sequence). V lost 1 base, J lost 7 bases, and 14 bases lay in between. The CDR3 length is 15 residues.

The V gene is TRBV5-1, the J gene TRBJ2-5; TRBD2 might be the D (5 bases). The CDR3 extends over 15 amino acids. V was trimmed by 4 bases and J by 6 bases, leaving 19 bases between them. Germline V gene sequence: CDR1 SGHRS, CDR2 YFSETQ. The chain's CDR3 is CASSPRRWTSKTQYF. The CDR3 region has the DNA TGCGCCAGCAGCCCCCGGAGGTGGACGTCCAAGACCCAGTACTTC.

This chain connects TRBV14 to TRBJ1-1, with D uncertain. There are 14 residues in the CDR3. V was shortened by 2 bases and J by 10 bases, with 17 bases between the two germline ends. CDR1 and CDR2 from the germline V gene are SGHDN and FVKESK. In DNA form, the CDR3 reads TGTGCCAGCAGCCAATTCGGAGGGCCACAGCTAGCTTTCTTT. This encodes CASSQFGGPQLAFF.

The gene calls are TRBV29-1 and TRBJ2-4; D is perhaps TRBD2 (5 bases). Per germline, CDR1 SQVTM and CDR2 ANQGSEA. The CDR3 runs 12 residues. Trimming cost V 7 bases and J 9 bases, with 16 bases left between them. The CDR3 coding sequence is TGCAGCGCGGGCCCAAACGGAGGCATTCAGTACTTC. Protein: CSAGPNGGIQYF.

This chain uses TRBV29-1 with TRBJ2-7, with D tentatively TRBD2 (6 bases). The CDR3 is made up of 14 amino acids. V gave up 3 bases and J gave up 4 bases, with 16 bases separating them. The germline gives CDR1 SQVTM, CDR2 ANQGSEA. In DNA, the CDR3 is TGCAGCGTTGATAGTTCCGGGAGTGGATACGAGCAGTACTTC. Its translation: CSVDSSGSGYEQYF.

CDR3 nucleotide sequence: TGTGCCAGCTCACCACCAGGGAAGTTCGACAGGAACACTGAAGCTTTCTTT. Its protein product is CASSPPGKFDRNTEAFF. The chain joins TRBV18 to TRBJ1-1; possibly TRBD1 for D (5 bases). The CDR3 has 17 residues. Trimming removed 0 bases from V and 1 base from J, with 15 bases in between. Germline V lookup: CDR1 KGHSH, CDR2 LQKENI.